This TCR beta chain was captured in a study of blood T cell repertoires in COVID-19. Sequencing was performed with immunoSEQ multiplex PCR; in TCRdb, only in-frame clones are kept and a portion is missing. The sample consists of some 86,000 clones, 91% of them appearing once. The CDR3 is 14 amino acids. Germline V gene data show CDR1 as SGHRS and CDR2 as YFSETQ. The ends lost 5 bases at V and 5 bases at J; junction bases unmatched: 10. This clonotype originated in a human donor with active COVID-19. The donor label of this sample is uncertain. This chain connects TRBV5-1 to TRBJ2-7; 7 bases are shared with TRBD1. Material for sequencing was peripheral blood. The CDR3 DNA sequence: TGCGCCAGCAGTTCCGGGACAGTGGTTAACGAGCAGTACTTC. This encodes CASSSGTVVNEQYF.